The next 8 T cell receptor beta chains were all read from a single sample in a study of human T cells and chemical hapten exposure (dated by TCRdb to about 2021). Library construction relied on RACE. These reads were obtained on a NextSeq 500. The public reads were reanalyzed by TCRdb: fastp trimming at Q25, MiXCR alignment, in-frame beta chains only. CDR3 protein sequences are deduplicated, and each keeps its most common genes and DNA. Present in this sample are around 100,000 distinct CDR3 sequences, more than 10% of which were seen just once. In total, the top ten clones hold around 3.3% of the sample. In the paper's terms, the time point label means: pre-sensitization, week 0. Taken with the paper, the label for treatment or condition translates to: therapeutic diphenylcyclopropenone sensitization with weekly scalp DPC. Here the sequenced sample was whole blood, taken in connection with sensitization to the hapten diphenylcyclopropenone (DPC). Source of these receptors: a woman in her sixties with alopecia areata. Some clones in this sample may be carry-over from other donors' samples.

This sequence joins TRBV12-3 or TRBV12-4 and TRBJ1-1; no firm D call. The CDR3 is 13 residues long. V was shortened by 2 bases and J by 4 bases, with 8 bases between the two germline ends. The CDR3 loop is CASSLFLGTEAFF. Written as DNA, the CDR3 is TGTGCCAGCAGTTTATTTTTGGGCACTGAAGCTTTCTTT.

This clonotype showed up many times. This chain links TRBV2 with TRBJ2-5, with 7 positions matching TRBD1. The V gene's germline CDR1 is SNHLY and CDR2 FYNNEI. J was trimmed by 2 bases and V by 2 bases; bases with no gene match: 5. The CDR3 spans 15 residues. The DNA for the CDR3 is TGTGCCAGCAGTGAAATTACAGGGGCACAAGAGACCCAGTACTTC. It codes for CASSEITGAQETQYF.

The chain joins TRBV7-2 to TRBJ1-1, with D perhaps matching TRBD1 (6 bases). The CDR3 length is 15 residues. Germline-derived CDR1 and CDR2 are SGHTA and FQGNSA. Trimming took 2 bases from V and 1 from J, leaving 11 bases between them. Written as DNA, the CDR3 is TGTGCCAGCAGCTTAAGGGGGGGACAGAACACTGAAGCTTTCTTT. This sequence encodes CASSLRGGQNTEAFF.

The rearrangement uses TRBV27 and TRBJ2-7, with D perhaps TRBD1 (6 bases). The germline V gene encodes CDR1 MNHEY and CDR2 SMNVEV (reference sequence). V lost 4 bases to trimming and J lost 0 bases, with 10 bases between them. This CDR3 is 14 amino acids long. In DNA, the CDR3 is TGTGCCAGCAGTTCAAGGACAGCCTCCTACGAGCAGTACTTC. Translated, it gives CASSSRTASYEQYF.

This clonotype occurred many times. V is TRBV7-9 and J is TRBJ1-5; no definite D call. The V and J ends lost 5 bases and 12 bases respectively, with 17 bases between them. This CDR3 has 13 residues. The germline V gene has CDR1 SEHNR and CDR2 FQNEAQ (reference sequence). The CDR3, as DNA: TGTGCCAGCAGCCTAGGGCCTGGGTCTCTCCAGCATTTT. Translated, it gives CASSLGPGSLQHF. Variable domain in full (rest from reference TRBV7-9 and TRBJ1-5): DTGVSQNPRHKITKRGQNVTFRCDPISEHNRLYWYRQTLGQGPEFLTYFQNEAQLEKSRLLSDRFSAERPKGSFSTLEIQRTEQGDSAMYLCASSLGPGSLQHFGDGTRLSIL.

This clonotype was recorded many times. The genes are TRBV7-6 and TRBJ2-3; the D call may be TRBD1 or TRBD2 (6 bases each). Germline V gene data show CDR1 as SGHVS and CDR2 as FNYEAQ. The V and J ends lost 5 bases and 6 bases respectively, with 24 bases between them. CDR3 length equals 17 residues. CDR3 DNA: TGTGCCAGCAGCCAGGCTTGGGGTAGGGGGGCCGCCGATACGCAGTATTTT. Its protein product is CASSQAWGRGAADTQYF.

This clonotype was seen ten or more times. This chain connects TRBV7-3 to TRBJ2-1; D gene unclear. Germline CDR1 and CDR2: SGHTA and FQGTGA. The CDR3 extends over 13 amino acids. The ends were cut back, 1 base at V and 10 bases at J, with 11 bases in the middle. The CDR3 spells CASSLMDWGEQFF. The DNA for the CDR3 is TGTGCCAGCAGCTTAATGGATTGGGGAGAGCAGTTCTTC.

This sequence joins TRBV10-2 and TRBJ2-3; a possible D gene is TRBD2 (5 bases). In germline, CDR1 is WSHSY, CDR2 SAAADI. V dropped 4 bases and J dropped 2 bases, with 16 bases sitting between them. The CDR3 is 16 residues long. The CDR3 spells CASSASMGADTDTQYF. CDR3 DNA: TGCGCCAGCAGTGCCTCAATGGGAGCGGACACAGATACGCAGTATTTT.